The clone carrying this T cell receptor (beta chain) occurred many times. After constant-region reverse-primer amplification, full-length variable regions underwent semi-nested PCR with Nested Universal Primer A. TCRdb re-analysed the 5' RACE reads in MiXCR, keeping a single row per CDR3 protein. The table has about 53,000 distinct CDR3 sequences, approximately 25% seen once; the top ten hold 3.2%. This CDR3 region has 14 residues. CDR1 SGHRS and CDR2 YFSETQ come from the germline V gene. Trimming pared 3 bases from V and 4 bases from J, leaving 13 bases between. The chain is built from TRBV5-1 and TRBJ2-5, with D possibly matching TRBD2 (5 bases). Sample: tumor-infiltrating naive CD4+ T cells sorted from the breast tumor. Subset defined: naive CD4+ T cells, CD4+CD45RA+CD25-. The sequence derives from a female donor with breast cancer. Written as DNA, the CDR3 is TGCGCCAGCAGCTCCGGGGTGGCTCGAGAGACCCAGTACTTC. It yields the protein CASSSGVARETQYF.